Shown below are 18 T cell receptor beta chains from a single sample sequenced in a study of yellow fever vaccine responses in identical twins. MiXCR, run by TCRdb on the RT-PCR reads, gives a single entry per CDR3 protein. This table holds around 3,500 distinct CDR3 sequences, roughly 90% found once. Sequenced material: T cells from blood (PBMCs), unsorted or a sorted subset (not recorded which), taken before or after yellow fever vaccination (not recorded which). The receptors shown here come from a woman under 30 who received the yellow fever vaccine.

The J gene is TRBJ2-1, the V gene TRBV20-1; TRBD1 or TRBD2 may be the D gene (5 bases each). Germline V CDR1 and CDR2: DFQATT, SNEGSKA (reference sequence). The CDR3 totals 12 residues. V was pared by 2 bases and J by 8 bases, with 10 bases between. In nucleotides, the CDR3 is TGCAGTGCTAGAACCGGGACCGATGAGCAGTTCTTC. It yields the protein CSARTGTDEQFF.

The chain employs TRBV12-3 or TRBV12-4 and TRBJ2-7, with D perhaps assigned TRBD1 or TRBD2 (5 bases each). V lost 1 base and J lost 5, with 15 bases in between. The CDR3 runs 15 residues. CDR3 region: CASSLDAGGRDEQYF. The CDR3 DNA is TGTGCCAGCAGTTTAGACGCTGGGGGTCGAGACGAGCAGTACTTC.

This clonotype was detected only once. This chain joins TRBV11-1 and TRBJ2-3; 7 bases line up with TRBD2. The CDR3 loop spans 15 amino acids. Germline-derived CDR1 and CDR2 are SGHAT and FQDESV (reference sequence). The V gene end was trimmed by 5 bases and the J gene end by 0 bases; junction bases not matched to a gene: 5. This chain's CDR3 is CASSVGTTSTDTQYF. In DNA form, the CDR3 reads TGTGCCAGCAGCGTCGGGACTACTAGCACAGATACGCAGTATTTT.

The gene calls are TRBV29-1 and TRBJ2-2, with D perhaps TRBD1 (6 bases). The V gene's germline CDR1 is SQVTM and CDR2 ANQGSEA. V lost 4 bases and J lost 1, with 10 bases in between. This CDR3 region has 14 residues. The CDR3, as DNA: TGCAGCGTTGCGTCAGGGGTGAACACCGGGGAGCTGTTTTTT. It specifies CSVASGVNTGELFF.

The chain is built from TRBV11-1 and TRBJ2-7; D perhaps matches TRBD2 (6 bases). Trimming took 1 base from V and 0 from J, leaving 10 bases between them. Germline V gene data show CDR1 as SGHAT and CDR2 as FQDESV (reference sequence). The length of the CDR3 is 15 residues. CDR3 sequence (DNA): TGTGCCAGCAGCTTAGGGGCCGGGAGCTCCTACGAGCAGTACTTC. This sequence encodes CASSLGAGSSYEQYF.

V gene TRBV6-1 combines with J gene TRBJ2-1; 8 bases align to TRBD2. CDR1 and CDR2 from the germline V gene are MNHNS and SASEGT. CDR3 length: 16 amino acids. The V and J ends lost 5 bases and 5 bases, in that order; junction bases with no gene match: 11. The CDR3 sequence: CASSPRGAPTDNEQFF. CDR3 bases: TGTGCCAGCAGTCCGCGGGGGGCTCCGACAGACAATGAGCAGTTCTTC.

The count of this clonotype is one. The V call is TRBV10-3, the J call TRBJ2-6; 7 positions agree with TRBD1. The CDR3 has 13 residues. Germline lookup yields CDR1 ENHRY and CDR2 SYGVKD. J lost 3 bases, V lost 10 bases, and 3 bases had no gene match. DNA of the CDR3: TGTGCCACTACAGGGGATGGGGCCAACGTCCTGACTTTC. Residues: CATTGDGANVLTF.

The chain has TRBV29-1 and TRBJ1-1, with a possible D match to TRBD1 (6 bases). The CDR3 spans 13 residues. Germline V lookup: CDR1 SQVTM, CDR2 ANQGSEA. Trimming removed 5 bases at V and 0 bases at J, with 10 bases between. The CDR3 DNA reads TGCAGCGTTACCGGGACATTGAACACTGAAGCTTTCTTT. The encoded protein is CSVTGTLNTEAFF.

This clonotype was counted only a few times. The chain combines TRBV6-4 with TRBJ2-7; possibly TRBD1 for D (5 bases). This CDR3 is built from 13 residues. Germline lookup yields CDR1 MRHNA and CDR2 SNTAGT. The V end was cut by 6 bases, the J end by 0 bases, with 9 bases between. The DNA of the CDR3 is TGTGCCAGCAGAGACAGTCCCTCCTACGAGCAGTACTTC. Protein: CASRDSPSYEQYF.

The V call is TRBV29-1, the J call TRBJ2-2; 7 bases are shared with TRBD1. CDR1 and CDR2 (germline): SQVTM, ANQGSEA. The CDR3 contains 12 residues. V shed 5 bases and J 5 bases; nucleotides not matched to a gene: 2. The CDR3 region is CSVLTGTGELFF. The CDR3 bases are TGCAGCGTTTTGACAGGGACCGGGGAGCTGTTTTTT.

This chain connects TRBV6-2 or TRBV6-3 to TRBJ2-7; maybe TRBD1 (5 bases). With 2 bases removed from V and 5 bases from J, the gap between germline ends came to 13 bases. CDR1 and CDR2 from the germline V gene are MNHEY and SVGEGT. The CDR3 consists of 14 residues. CDR3 amino acids: CASSYRQKDHEQYF. For the CDR3, the DNA is TGTGCCAGCAGTTACCGACAGAAAGACCACGAGCAGTACTTC.

The gene calls are TRBV23-1 and TRBJ1-4; D is unclear. TRBV23-1 is recorded as an ORF, its role being uncertain. The CDR3 length is 14 residues. Between the trimmed V and J ends, which lost 6 bases and 4 bases, there was a span of 12 bases. The DNA of the CDR3 is TGCGCCAGCAGGGTTCCGGGCCTTAATGAAAAACTGTTTTTT. Encoded protein: CASRVPGLNEKLFF.

With respect to this clonotype: One end of the junction is discordant with germline, which a read error may explain. The chain recombines TRBV13 with TRBJ1-2; D ambiguous. This CDR3 is built from 13 residues. The V gene's germline CDR1 is PRHDT and CDR2 FYEKMQ (reference sequence). DNA of the CDR3: TGTGCCAGCAGCGGGAGGGCCAATTTGGGAGTAAACTTC. This encodes CASSGRANLGVNF.

The V gene is TRBV7-9, the J gene TRBJ2-1; D gene ambiguous. The germline V gene has CDR1 SEHNR and CDR2 FQNEAQ (reference sequence). V lost 3 bases and J 1 base, leaving 10 bases between the germline ends. The length of the CDR3 is 15 residues. The DNA of the CDR3 is TGTGCCAGCAGCTTGGTAGCTGGATCCTACAATGAGCAGTTCTTC. Its protein is CASSLVAGSYNEQFF.

This chain connects TRBV18 to TRBJ2-7; no clear D gene. This CDR3 comprises 13 residues. V shed 6 bases and J shed 0 bases, with 9 bases lying between them. Germline CDR1 is KGHSH and CDR2 is LQKENI. CDR3 residues: CASSPDNSYEQYF. CDR3 DNA: TGTGCCAGCTCTCCCGACAACTCCTACGAGCAGTACTTC.

V gene TRBV11-1 combines with J gene TRBJ2-1; 10 nucleotides agree with TRBD2. CDR1 and CDR2 from the germline V gene are SGHAT and FQDESV (reference sequence). With 2 bases clipped from V and 6 bases from J, the junction kept 1 base outside the gene matches. The CDR3 runs 14 residues. CDR3 sequence reads: CASSLLAGVNEQFF. CDR3 in DNA: TGTGCCAGCAGCTTACTAGCGGGGGTCAATGAGCAGTTCTTC.

The rearrangement links TRBV11-3 to TRBJ2-5, with TRBD1 identical over 10 bases. V dropped 5 bases and J dropped 3; count of bases not matched to a gene: 9. Germline V gene data show CDR1 as SGHNT and CDR2 as YENEEA. The CDR3 spans 16 residues. CDR3 bases: TGTGCCAGCAGCCGACGGGACAGGGGATCTAAAGAGACCCAGTACTTC. Its protein product is CASSRRDRGSKETQYF. Supplemented by reference TRBV11-3 and TRBJ2-5, the full variable domain reads EAGVVQSPRYKIIEKKQPVAFWCNPISGHNTLYWYLQNLGQGPELLIRYENEEAVDDSQLPKDRFSAERLKGVDSTLKIQPAELGDSAVYLCASSRRDRGSKETQYFGPGTRLLVL.

This chain joins TRBV13 and TRBJ2-3; a possible D gene is TRBD2 (5 bases). V shed 10 bases and J shed 9 bases, with 14 bases lying between them. This CDR3 is built from 11 residues. Germline V gives CDR1 PRHDT, CDR2 FYEKMQ (reference sequence). CDR3 DNA: TGTGCCAACACCGGACTCCAAACGCAGTATTTT. This sequence encodes CANTGLQTQYF.